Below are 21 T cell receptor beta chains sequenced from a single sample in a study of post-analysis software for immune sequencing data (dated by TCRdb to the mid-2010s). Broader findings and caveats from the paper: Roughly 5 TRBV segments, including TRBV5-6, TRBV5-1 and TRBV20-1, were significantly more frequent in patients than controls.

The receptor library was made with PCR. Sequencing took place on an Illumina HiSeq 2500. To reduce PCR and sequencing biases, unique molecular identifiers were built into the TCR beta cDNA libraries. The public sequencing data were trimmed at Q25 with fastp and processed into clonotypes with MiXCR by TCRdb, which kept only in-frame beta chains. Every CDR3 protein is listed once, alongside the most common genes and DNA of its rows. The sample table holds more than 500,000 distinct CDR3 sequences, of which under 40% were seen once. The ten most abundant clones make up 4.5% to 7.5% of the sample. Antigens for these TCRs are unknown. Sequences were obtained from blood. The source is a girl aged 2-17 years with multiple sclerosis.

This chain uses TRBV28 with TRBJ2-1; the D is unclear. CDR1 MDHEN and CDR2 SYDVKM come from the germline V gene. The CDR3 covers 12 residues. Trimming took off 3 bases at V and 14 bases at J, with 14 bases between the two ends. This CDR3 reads CASSFPPGNKFF. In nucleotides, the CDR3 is TGTGCCAGCAGTTTCCCCCCGGGCAATAAGTTCTTC.

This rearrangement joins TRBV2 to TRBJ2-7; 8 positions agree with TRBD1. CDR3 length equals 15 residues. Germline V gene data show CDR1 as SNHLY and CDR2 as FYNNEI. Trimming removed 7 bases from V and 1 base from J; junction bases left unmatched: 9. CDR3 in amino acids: CASTYGQGASYEQYF. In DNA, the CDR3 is TGTGCCAGCACCTACGGACAGGGCGCTTCCTACGAGCAGTACTTC.

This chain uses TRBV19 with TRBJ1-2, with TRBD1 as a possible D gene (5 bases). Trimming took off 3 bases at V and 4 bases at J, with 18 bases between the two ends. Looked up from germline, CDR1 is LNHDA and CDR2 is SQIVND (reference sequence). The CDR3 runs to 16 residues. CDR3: CASSIRGPPSVYGYTF. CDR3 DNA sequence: TGTGCCAGTAGTATTCGGGGCCCACCTTCGGTCTATGGCTACACCTTC. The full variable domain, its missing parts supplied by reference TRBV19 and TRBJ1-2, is DGGITQSPKYLFRKEGQNVTLSCEQNLNHDAMYWYRQDPGQGLRLIYYSQIVNDFQKGDIAEGYSVSREKKESFPLTVTSAQKNPTAFYLCASSIRGPPSVYGYTFGSGTRLTVV.

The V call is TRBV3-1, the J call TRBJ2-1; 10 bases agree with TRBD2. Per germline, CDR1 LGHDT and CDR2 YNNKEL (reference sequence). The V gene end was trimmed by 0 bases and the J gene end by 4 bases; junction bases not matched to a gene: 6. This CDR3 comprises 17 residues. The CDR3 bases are TGTGCCAGCAGCCAAGATTCACTAGCGGGGCTATACAATGAGCAGTTCTTC. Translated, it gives CASSQDSLAGLYNEQFF.

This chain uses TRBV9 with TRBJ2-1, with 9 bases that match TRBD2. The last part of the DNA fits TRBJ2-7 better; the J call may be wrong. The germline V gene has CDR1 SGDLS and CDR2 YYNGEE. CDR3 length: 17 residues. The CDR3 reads CASSKDAGGLSYNEQYF. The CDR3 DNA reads TGTGCCAGCAGCAAGGATGCGGGGGGGCTGTCCTACAATGAGCAGTACTTC.

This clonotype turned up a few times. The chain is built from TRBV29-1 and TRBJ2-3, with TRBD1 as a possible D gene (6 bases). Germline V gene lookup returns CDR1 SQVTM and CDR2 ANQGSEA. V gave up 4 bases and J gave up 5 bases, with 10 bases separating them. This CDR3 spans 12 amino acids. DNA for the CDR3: TGCAGCGTTGTTCGAGGGGGAGATACGCAGTATTTT. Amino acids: CSVVRGGDTQYF.

CDR3 sequence: CASSLPTQPGGNIQYF. Here the CDR3 DNA reads TGTGCCAGCAGTCTCCCGACCCAGCCGGGGGGAAACATTCAGTACTTC. This chain links TRBV28 with TRBJ2-4; TRBD2 matches 7 bases. The V and J ends lost 5 bases and 6 bases, in that order; junction bases with no gene match: 13. There are 16 residues in the CDR3. Germline CDR1 MDHEN, CDR2 SYDVKM.

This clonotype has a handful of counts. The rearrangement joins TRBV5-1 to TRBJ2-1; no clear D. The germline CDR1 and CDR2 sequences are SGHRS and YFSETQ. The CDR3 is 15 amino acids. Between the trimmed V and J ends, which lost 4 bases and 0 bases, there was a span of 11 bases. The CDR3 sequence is CASSTDDPSYNEQFF. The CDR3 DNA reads TGCGCCAGCAGCACGGACGATCCCTCCTACAATGAGCAGTTCTTC. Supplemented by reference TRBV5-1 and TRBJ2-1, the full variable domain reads KAGVTQTPRYLIKTRGQQVTLSCSPISGHRSVSWYQQTPGQGLQFLFEYFSETQRNKGNFPGRFSGRQFSNSRSEMNVSTLELGDSALYLCASSTDDPSYNEQFFGPGTRLTVL.

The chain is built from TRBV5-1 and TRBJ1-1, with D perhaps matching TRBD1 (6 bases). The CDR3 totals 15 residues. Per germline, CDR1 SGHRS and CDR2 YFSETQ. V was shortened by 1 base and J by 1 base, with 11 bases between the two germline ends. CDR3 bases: TGCGCCAGCAGCTTGACGTGGACAGAGAACACTGAAGCTTTCTTT. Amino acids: CASSLTWTENTEAFF.

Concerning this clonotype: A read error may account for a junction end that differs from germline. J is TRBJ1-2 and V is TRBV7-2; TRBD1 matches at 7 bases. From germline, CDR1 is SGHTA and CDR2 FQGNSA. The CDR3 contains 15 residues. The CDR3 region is CARSERATGRYGYTF. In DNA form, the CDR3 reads TGTGCCCGCAGCGAAAGAGCGACAGGGCGATATGGCTACACCTTC. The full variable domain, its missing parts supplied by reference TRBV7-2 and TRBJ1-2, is GAGVSQSPSNKVTEKGKDVELRCDPISGHTALYWYRQSLGQGLEFLIYFQGNSAPDKSGLPSDRFSAERTGGSVSTLTIQRTQQEDSAVYLCARSERATGRYGYTFGSGTRLTVV.

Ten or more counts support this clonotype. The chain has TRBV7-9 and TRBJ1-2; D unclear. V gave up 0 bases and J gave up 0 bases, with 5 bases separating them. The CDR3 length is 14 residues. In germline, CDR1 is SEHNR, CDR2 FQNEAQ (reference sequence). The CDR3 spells CASSLAGTNYGYTF. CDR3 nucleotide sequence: TGTGCCAGCAGCTTAGCAGGAACTAACTATGGCTACACCTTC.

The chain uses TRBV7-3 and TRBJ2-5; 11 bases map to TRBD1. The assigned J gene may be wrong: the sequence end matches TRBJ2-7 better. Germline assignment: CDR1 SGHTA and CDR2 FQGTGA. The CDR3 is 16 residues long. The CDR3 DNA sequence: TGTGCCAGCAGCTTAAGAGGACAGGGGGCCTCCTACGAGCAGTACTTC. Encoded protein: CASSLRGQGASYEQYF.

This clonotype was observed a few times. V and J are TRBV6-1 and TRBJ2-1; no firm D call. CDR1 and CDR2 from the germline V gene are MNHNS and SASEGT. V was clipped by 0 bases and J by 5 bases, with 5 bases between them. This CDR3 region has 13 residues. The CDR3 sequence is CASSEAMDNEQFF. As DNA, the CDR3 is TGTGCCAGCAGTGAAGCAATGGACAATGAGCAGTTCTTC.

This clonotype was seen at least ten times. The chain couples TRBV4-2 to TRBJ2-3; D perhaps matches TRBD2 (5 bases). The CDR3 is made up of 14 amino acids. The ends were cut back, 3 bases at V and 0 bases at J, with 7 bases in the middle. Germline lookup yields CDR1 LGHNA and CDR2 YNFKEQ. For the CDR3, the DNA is TGTGCCAGCAGCCAGGAGGTTAGCACAGATACGCAGTATTTT. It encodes CASSQEVSTDTQYF.

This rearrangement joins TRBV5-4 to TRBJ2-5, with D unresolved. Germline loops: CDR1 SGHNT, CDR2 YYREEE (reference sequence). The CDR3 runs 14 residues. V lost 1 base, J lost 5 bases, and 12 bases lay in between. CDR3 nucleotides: TGTGCCAGCAGCTTGTCGGGCTCGGTGGAGACCCAGTACTTC. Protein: CASSLSGSVETQYF.

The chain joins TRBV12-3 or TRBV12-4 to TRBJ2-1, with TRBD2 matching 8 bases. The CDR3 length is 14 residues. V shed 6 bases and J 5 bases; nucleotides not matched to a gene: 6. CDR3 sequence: CASRPTSAHNEQFF. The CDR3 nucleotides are TGTGCCAGCAGACCGACTAGCGCGCACAATGAGCAGTTCTTC.

CDR3 region: CASSPEQGGNEQFF. CDR3 in DNA: TGTGCCAGCTCACCAGAACAGGGGGGGAATGAGCAGTTCTTC. The chain is built from TRBV18 and TRBJ2-1, with a tentative D call TRBD1 (8 bases). Germline CDR1 reads KGHSH; CDR2 reads LQKENI. This CDR3 region has 14 residues. Trimming took off 2 bases at V and 7 bases at J, with 12 bases between the two ends.

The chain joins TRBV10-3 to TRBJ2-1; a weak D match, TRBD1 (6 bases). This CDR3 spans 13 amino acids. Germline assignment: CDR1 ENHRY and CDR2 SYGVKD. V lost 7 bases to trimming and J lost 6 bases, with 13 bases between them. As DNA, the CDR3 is TGTGCCATCAAGGGGGTGGGGAGCAATGAGCAGTTCTTC. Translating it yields CAIKGVGSNEQFF.

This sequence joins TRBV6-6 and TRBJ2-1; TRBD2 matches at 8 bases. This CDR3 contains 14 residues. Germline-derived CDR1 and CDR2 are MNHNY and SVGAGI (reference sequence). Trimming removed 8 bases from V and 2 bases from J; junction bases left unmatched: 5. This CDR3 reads CASGGGSAYNEQFF. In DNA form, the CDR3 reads TGTGCCAGCGGCGGGGGGTCCGCCTACAATGAGCAGTTCTTC.

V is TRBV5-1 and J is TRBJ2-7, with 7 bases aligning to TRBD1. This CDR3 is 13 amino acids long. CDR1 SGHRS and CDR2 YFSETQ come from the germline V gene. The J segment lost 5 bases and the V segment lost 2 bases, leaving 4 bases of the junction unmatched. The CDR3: CASSFRQGHEQYF. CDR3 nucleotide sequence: TGCGCCAGCAGCTTCCGACAGGGCCACGAGCAGTACTTC. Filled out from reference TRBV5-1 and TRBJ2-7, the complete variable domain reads KAGVTQTPRYLIKTRGQQVTLSCSPISGHRSVSWYQQTPGQGLQFLFEYFSETQRNKGNFPGRFSGRQFSNSRSEMNVSTLELGDSALYLCASSFRQGHEQYFGPGTRLTVT.

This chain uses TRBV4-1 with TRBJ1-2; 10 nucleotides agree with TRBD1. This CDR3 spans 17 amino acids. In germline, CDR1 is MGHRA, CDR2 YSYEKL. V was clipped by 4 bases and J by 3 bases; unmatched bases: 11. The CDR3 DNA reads TGCGCCAGCAGCCCTCAACCGGGACAGGGGTTTTACTATGGCTACACCTTC. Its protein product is CASSPQPGQGFYYGYTF.